This T cell receptor (beta chain) stems from a study of T cells in localized non-small cell lung cancer. The CDR3 has 15 amino acids. CDR1 is MGHRA, CDR2 YSYEKL, per germline. The V gene end was trimmed by 4 bases and the J gene end by 7 bases; junction bases not matched to a gene: 7. Some clones are missing from TCRdb's copy, which holds only in-frame ones; the method was immunoSEQ multiplex PCR. This sample carries around 1,600 clones, 30% to 45% of them seen once, and the ten largest clones take 7.1%. The material sequenced was lung tumor tissue, taken before any cancer treatment. The rearrangement joins TRBV4-1 to TRBJ2-1, with TRBD2 matching over 10 bases. The TCR originated in a female donor of 60 years or more with stage I lung adenocarcinoma. The DNA for the CDR3 is TGCGCCAGCAGCCTCGGGACTAGCGTGGGGAATGAGCAGTTCTTC. This translates into CASSLGTSVGNEQFF.